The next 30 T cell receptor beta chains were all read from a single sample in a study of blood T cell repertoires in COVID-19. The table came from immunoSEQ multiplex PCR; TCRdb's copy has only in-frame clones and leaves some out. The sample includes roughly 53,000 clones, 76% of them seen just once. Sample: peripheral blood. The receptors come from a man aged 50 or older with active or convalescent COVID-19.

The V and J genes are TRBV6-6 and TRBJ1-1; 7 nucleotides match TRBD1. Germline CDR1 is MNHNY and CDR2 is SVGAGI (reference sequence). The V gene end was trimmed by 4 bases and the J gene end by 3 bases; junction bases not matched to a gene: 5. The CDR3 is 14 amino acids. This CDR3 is CASSFRQGDTEAFF. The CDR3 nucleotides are TGTGCCAGCAGTTTCCGACAGGGTGACACTGAAGCTTTCTTT.

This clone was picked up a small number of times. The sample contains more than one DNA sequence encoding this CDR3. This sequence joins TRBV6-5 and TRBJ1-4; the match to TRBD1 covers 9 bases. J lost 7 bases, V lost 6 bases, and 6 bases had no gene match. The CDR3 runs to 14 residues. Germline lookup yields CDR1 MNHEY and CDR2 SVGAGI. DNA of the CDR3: TGTGCCAGCAGGCGACAGGGGGACGGTGAAAAACTGTTTTTT. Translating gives CASRRQGDGEKLFF.

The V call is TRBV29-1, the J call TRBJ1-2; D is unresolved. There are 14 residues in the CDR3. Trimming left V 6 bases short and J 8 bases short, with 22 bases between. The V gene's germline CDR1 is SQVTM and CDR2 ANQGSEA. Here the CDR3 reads CSVPRSRRSEGYTF. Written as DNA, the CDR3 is TGCAGCGTCCCCCGAAGTCGGAGGTCGGAGGGCTACACCTTC.

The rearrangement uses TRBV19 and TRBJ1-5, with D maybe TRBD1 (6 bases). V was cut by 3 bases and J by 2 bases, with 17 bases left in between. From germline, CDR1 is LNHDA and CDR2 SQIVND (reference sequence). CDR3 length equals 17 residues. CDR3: CASSILTGLGGNQPQHF. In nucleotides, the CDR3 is TGTGCCAGTAGTATCCTCACAGGGCTCGGAGGCAATCAGCCCCAGCATTTT. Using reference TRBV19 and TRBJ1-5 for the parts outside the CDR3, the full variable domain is DGGITQSPKYLFRKEGQNVTLSCEQNLNHDAMYWYRQDPGQGLRLIYYSQIVNDFQKGDIAEGYSVSREKKESFPLTVTSAQKNPTAFYLCASSILTGLGGNQPQHFGDGTRLSIL.

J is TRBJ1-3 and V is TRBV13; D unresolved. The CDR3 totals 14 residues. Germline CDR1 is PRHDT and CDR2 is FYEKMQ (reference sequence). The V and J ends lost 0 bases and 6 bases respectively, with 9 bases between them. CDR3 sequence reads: CASSLGEVANTIYF. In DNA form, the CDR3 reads TGTGCCAGCAGCTTAGGCGAGGTTGCAAACACCATATATTTT.

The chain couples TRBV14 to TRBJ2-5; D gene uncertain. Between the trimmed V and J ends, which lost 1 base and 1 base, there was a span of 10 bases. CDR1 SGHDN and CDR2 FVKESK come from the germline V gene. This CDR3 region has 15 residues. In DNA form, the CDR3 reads TGTGCCAGCAGCCAAGCCCTCAGGTTCCAAGAGACCCAGTACTTC. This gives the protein CASSQALRFQETQYF. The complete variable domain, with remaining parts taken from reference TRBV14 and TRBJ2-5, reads EAGVTQFPSHSVIEKGQTVTLRCDPISGHDNLYWYRRVMGKEIKFLLHFVKESKQDESGMPNNRFLAERTGGTYSTLKVQPAELEDSGVYFCASSQALRFQETQYFGPGTRLLVL.

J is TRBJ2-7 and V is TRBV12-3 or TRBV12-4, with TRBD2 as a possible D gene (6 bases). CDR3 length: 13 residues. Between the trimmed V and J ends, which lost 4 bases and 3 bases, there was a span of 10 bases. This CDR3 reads CASSSGGIYEQYF. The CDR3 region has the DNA TGTGCCAGCAGTTCCGGGGGAATCTACGAGCAGTACTTC.

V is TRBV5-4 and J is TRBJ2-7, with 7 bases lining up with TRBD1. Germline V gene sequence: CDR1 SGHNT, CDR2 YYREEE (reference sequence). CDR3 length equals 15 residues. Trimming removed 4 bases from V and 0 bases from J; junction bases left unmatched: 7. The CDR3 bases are TGTGCCAGCAGCGACAGGACAGGCAACTCCTACGAGCAGTACTTC. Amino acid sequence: CASSDRTGNSYEQYF.

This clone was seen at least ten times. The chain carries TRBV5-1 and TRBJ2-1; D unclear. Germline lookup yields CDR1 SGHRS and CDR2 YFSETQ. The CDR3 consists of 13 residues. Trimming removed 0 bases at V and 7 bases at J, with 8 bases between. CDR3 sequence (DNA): TGCGCCAGCAGCTTGGGTCTCGGGAATGAGCAGTTCTTC. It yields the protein CASSLGLGNEQFF.

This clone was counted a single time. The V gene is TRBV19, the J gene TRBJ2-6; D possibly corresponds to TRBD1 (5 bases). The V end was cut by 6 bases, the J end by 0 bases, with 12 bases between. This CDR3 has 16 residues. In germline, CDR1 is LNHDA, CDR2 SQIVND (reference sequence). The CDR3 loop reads CASRLGVLSGANVLTF. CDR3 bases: TGTGCCAGTAGGCTAGGGGTCCTCTCTGGGGCCAACGTCCTGACTTTC.

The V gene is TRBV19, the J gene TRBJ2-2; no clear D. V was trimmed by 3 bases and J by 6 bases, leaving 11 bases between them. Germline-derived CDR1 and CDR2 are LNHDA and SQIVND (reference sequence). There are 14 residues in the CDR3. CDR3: CASSIYSPPGELFF. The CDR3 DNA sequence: TGTGCCAGTAGTATCTACAGTCCCCCCGGGGAGCTGTTTTTT.

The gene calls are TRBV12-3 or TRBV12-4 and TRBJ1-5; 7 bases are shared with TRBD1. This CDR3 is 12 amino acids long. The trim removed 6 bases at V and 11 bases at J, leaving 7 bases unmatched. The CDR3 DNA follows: TGTGCCAGCAGCCGAGGGGGCATGACCCAGCATTTT. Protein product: CASSRGGMTQHF.

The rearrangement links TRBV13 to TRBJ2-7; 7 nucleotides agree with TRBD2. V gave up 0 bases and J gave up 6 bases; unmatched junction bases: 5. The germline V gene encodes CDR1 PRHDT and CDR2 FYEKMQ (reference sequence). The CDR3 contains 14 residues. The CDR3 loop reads CASSLGGGGREQYF. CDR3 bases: TGTGCCAGCAGCTTAGGTGGGGGAGGGCGCGAGCAGTACTTC. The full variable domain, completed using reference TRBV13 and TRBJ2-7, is AAGVIQSPRHLIKEKRETATLKCYPIPRHDTVYWYQQGPGQDPQFLISFYEKMQSDKGSIPDRFSAQQFSDYHSELNMSSLELGDSALYFCASSLGGGGREQYFGPGTRLTVT.

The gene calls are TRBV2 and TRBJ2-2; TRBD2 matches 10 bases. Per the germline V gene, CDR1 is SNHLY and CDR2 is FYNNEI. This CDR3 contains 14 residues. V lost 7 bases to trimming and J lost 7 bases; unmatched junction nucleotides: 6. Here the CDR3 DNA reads TGTGCCAGCAATCTAGCGGGAGATATCGGGGAGCTGTTTTTT. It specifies CASNLAGDIGELFF.

Here the CDR3 DNA reads TGTGCCAGCAGCCCCGTGGGGCAGGGCACTCGAAATGAAAAACTGTTTTTT. Protein: CASSPVGQGTRNEKLFF. The chain is built from TRBV7-9 and TRBJ1-4, with D perhaps matching TRBD1 (5 bases). Germline CDR1 reads SEHNR; CDR2 reads FQNEAQ (reference sequence). The CDR3 runs 17 residues. V shed 5 bases and J shed 5 bases, with 21 bases lying between them.

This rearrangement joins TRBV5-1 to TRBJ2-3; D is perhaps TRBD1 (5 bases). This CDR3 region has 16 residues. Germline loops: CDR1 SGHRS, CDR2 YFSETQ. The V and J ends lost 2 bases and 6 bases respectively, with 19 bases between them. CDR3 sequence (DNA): TGCGCCAGCAGCTTCAACATGGTTAGGACAAAGGATACGCAGTATTTT. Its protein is CASSFNMVRTKDTQYF.

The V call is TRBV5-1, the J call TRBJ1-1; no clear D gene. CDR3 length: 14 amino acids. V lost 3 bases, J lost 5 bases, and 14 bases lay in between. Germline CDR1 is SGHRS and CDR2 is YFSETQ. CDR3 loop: CASSSSRSGTEAFF. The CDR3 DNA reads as TGCGCCAGCAGCTCAAGTCGATCAGGAACTGAAGCTTTCTTT.

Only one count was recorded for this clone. The CDR3 loop reads CATSRDLVRTNEQFF. The CDR3 DNA reads TGTGCCACCAGCAGAGATCTTGTGAGGACAAATGAGCAGTTCTTC. The chain couples TRBV15 to TRBJ2-1, with D tentatively TRBD1 (5 bases). This CDR3 contains 15 residues. V was trimmed by 0 bases and J by 7 bases, leaving 13 bases between them. Germline lookup yields CDR1 LNHNV and CDR2 YYDKDF (reference sequence). The variable domain in full, completed from reference TRBV15 and TRBJ2-1, reads DAMVIQNPRYQVTQFGKPVTLSCSQTLNHNVMYWYQQKSSQAPKLLFHYYDKDFNNEADTPDNFQSRRPNTSFCFLDIRSPGLGDTAMYLCATSRDLVRTNEQFFGPGTRLTVL.

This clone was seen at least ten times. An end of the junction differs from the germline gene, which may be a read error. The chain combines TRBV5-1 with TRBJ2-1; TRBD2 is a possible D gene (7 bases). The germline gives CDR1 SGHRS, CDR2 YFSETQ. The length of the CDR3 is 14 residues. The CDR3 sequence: CASSSLGGHNEQFF. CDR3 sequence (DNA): TGCGCCAGTAGCTCCTTGGGGGGGCACAATGAGCAGTTCTTC.

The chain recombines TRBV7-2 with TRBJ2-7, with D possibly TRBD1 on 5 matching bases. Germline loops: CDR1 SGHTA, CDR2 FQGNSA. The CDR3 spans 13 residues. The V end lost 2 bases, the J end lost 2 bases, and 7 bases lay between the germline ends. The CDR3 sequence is CASSLRQPYEQYF. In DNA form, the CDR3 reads TGTGCCAGCAGCTTACGACAGCCCTACGAGCAGTACTTC.

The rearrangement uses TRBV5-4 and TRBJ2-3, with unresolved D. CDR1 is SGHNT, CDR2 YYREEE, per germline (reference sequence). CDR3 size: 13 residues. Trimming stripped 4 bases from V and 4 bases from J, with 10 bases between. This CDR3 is CASSQVGSDTQYF. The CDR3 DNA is TGTGCCAGCAGCCAAGTCGGGTCAGATACGCAGTATTTT.

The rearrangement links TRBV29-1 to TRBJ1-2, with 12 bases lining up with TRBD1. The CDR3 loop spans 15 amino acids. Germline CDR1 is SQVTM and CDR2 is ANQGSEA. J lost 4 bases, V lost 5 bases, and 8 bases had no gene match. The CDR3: CSVRGQGASAYGYTF. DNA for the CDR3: TGCAGCGTTCGGGGACAGGGGGCGTCTGCCTATGGCTACACCTTC.

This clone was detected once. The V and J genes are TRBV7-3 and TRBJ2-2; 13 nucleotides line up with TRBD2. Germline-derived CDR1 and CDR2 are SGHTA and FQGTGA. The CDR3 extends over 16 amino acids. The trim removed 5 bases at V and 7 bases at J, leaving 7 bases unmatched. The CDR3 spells CASSTGLAGVSGELFF. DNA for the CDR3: TGTGCCAGCAGCACTGGACTAGCGGGAGTAAGCGGGGAGCTGTTTTTT.

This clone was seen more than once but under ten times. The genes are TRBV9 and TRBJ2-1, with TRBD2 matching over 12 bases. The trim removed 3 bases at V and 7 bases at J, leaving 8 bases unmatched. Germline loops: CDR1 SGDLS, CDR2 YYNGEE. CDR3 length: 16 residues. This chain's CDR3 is CASSAQGGLAGNEQFF. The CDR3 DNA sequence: TGTGCCAGCAGCGCTCAGGGCGGACTAGCGGGGAATGAGCAGTTCTTC.

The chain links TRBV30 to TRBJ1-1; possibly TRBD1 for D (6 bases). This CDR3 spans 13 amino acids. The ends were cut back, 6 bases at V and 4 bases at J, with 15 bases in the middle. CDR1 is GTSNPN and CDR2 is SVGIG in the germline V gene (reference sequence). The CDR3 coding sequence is TGTGCCTGCAAAAACAGGGAGGGCACTGAAGCTTTCTTT. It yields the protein CACKNREGTEAFF.

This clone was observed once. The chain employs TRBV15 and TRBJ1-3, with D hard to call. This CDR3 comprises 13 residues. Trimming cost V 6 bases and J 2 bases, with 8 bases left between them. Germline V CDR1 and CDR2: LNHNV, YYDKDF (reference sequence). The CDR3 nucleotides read TGTGCCACCAGTGAGATCCCTGGAAACACCATATATTTT. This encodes CATSEIPGNTIYF.

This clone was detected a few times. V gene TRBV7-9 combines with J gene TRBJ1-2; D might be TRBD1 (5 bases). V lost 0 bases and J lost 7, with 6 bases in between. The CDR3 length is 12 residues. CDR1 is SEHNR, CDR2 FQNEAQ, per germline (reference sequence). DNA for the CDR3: TGTGCCAGCAGCTTAGCGCAGGGTGGCTACACCTTC. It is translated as CASSLAQGGYTF.

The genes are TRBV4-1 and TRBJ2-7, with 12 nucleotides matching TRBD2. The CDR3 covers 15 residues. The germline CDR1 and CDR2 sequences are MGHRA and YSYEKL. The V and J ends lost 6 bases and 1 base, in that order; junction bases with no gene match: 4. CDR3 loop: CASSLAGGVSYEQYF. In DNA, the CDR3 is TGCGCCAGCAGTCTAGCGGGAGGGGTGTCCTACGAGCAGTACTTC.

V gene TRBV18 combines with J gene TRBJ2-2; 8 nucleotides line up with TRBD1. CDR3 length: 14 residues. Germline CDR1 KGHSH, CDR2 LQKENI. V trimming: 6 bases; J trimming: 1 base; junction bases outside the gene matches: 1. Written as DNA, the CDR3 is TGTGCCAGCTCCGGACAGGGGAACACCGGGGAGCTGTTTTTT. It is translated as CASSGQGNTGELFF.

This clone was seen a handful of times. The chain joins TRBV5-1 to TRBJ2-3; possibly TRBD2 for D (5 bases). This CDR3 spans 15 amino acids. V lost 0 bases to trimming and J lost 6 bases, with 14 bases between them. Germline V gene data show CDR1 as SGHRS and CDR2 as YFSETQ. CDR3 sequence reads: CASSLEGIAPDTQYF. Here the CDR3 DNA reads TGCGCCAGCAGCTTGGAAGGAATAGCGCCGGATACGCAGTATTTT.